The T cell receptor (beta chain) under discussion was sequenced for a study of regulatory T cells in long-lasting Graves disease. Findings and limits, study-wide: Patients whose Graves' disease persisted exhibited lower TCR diversity than those newly diagnosed. The study examined only peripheral blood, not thyroid tissue.

Ten or more counts support this clonotype. Its specificity is unknown. Described time point: persistent/refractory GD, antithyroid drugs over 5 years with positive TRAb. Construction of the TCR library relied on RNA isolated from PBMCs. A peripheral blood sample, 7 to 9.5 milliliters in volume, was drawn into EDTA tubes. Both iRepertoire HTBI primers and Arm-PCR of CDR3 regions were used to build the TCR beta libraries. TCRdb reprocessed the multiplex PCR reads via MiXCR and lists one record per CDR3 protein. The sample consists of roughly 450,000 distinct CDR3 sequences, 20% to 25% of them appearing once. V lost 5 bases and J lost 1; bases outside the gene matches: 4. The CDR3 runs to 13 residues. CDR1 is DFQATT, CDR2 SNEGSKA, per germline (reference sequence).

V is TRBV20-1 and J is TRBJ1-1; TRBD1 matches 7 bases. The sequencing here drew on peripheral blood mononuclear cells (PBMCs), taken when the disease was refractory, from a patient treated with antithyroid drugs. The sequence was collected from a female donor with Graves disease. CDR3 in DNA: TGCAGTGCTCGTGGGACAGCGAACACTGAAGCTTTCTTT. Translated, it gives CSARGTANTEAFF.